The 21 T cell receptor beta chains listed next were all sequenced from one sample in a study of blood T cell repertoires in COVID-19. The protocol was immunoSEQ multiplex PCR, while the TCRdb copy is restricted to in-frame clones and leaves out a portion. The table lists roughly 670,000 clones, approximately 90% of them singletons. Sequencing used peripheral blood. Receptors originate from a woman aged 18-35 years with acute or convalescent COVID-19.

The V call is TRBV4-3, the J call TRBJ2-1; no clear D gene. The CDR3 sequence is 13 residues long. V lost 4 bases and J 7 bases, leaving 11 bases between the germline ends. Germline loops: CDR1 LGHNA, CDR2 YSLEER. The CDR3 nucleotides read TGCGCCAGCAGCCCCCTACTCTTGAATGAGCAGTTCTTC. Translating it yields CASSPLLLNEQFF.

V usage is TRBV4-1 and J usage is TRBJ2-7, with D tentatively TRBD2 (7 bases). Germline CDR1 and CDR2: MGHRA and YSYEKL. The CDR3 has 15 amino acids. Trimming removed 5 bases from V and 0 bases from J, with 14 bases in between. Here the CDR3 DNA reads TGCGCCAGCAGCTGGGGGGGCCCAAGCTCCTACGAGCAGTACTTC. Amino acid sequence: CASSWGGPSSYEQYF.

The V gene is TRBV9, the J gene TRBJ2-2, with TRBD2 identical over 8 bases. V dropped 2 bases and J dropped 3; count of bases not matched to a gene: 6. The CDR3 totals 16 residues. The germline CDR1 and CDR2 sequences are SGDLS and YYNGEE. The CDR3 DNA sequence: TGTGCCAGCAGCGTCCCGAGCGGGGGCCACACCGGGGAGCTGTTTTTT. It is translated as CASSVPSGGHTGELFF.

The rearrangement links TRBV12-3 or TRBV12-4 to TRBJ1-5; no definite D call. The CDR3 runs to 13 residues. The V end was cut by 6 bases, the J end by 7 bases, with 13 bases between. The CDR3 nucleotides are TGTGCCAGCAGAGGATCGGGTTTCCAGCCCCAGCATTTT. Its protein product is CASRGSGFQPQHF.

As concerns this clone: Other DNA sequences of this sample code for an identical CDR3. V usage is TRBV6-5 and J usage is TRBJ1-1; D perhaps matches TRBD1 (6 bases). CDR1 is MNHEY, CDR2 SVGAGI, per germline. The ends were cut back, 6 bases at V and 2 bases at J, with 13 bases in the middle. The CDR3 contains 14 residues. Here the CDR3 reads CASSYRTVNTEAFF. CDR3 bases: TGTGCCAGCAGCTACCGGACAGTAAACACTGAAGCTTTCTTT.

As concerns this clone: Other DNA variants within this sample encode the same CDR3. The chain employs TRBV24-1 and TRBJ1-5; tentative D call: TRBD1 (5 bases). The CDR3 loop spans 14 amino acids. The V end lost 3 bases, the J end lost 0 bases, and 5 bases lay between the germline ends. CDR1 and CDR2 (germline): KGHDR, SFDVKD. The CDR3 nucleotides are TGTGCCACCAGTGATAGGGGTAGCAATCAGCCCCAGCATTTT. It translates to CATSDRGSNQPQHF.

The V gene is TRBV9, the J gene TRBJ1-1, with 8 bases fitting TRBD1. V gave up 0 bases and J gave up 5 bases; unmatched junction bases: 12. Germline CDR1 reads SGDLS; CDR2 reads YYNGEE. This CDR3 has 17 amino acids. CDR3 region: CASSVGRTGTVGTEAFF. The CDR3 DNA sequence: TGTGCCAGCAGCGTAGGAAGGACAGGGACGGTAGGAACTGAAGCTTTCTTT.

V usage is TRBV21-1 and J usage is TRBJ1-1. TRBV21-1 is labeled a pseudogene. The CDR3 totals 12 residues. In nucleotides, the CDR3 is TGTGCCAGCTATGGGGGGAACATGGTCGCTTTCTTT. It specifies CASYGGNMVAFF.

The gene calls are TRBV7-9 and TRBJ1-6; D unclear. Germline CDR1 SEHNR, CDR2 FQNEAQ (reference sequence). Trimming left V 8 bases short and J 9 bases short, with 14 bases between. CDR3 length equals 13 residues. The chain's CDR3 is CASGRGVSSPLHF. The CDR3 DNA sequence: TGTGCCAGCGGCCGGGGAGTAAGTTCACCCCTCCACTTT.

The J gene is TRBJ2-1, the V gene TRBV5-1, with 8 bases identical to TRBD2. The CDR3 covers 20 residues. In germline, CDR1 is SGHRS, CDR2 YFSETQ. Unmatched junction bases numbered 14, after V lost 0 bases and J lost 0 bases. CDR3 protein: CASSLASRGGGFSSYNEQFF. The CDR3 bases are TGCGCCAGCAGCTTGGCCTCCAGGGGCGGGGGGTTTAGCTCCTACAATGAGCAGTTCTTC.

This clone was seen a few times. Distinct nucleotide sequences in the sample also encode this CDR3. The CDR3 DNA follows: TGTGCCAGCAGTTACTCTAGGGGATACTATGGCTACACCTTC. It yields the protein CASSYSRGYYGYTF. The genes are TRBV6-5 and TRBJ1-2; D perhaps matches TRBD1 (5 bases). CDR1 is MNHEY and CDR2 is SVGAGI in the germline V gene. V lost 0 bases to trimming and J lost 3 bases, with 8 bases between them. The CDR3 is 14 residues long.

This clone appeared a single time. V usage is TRBV24-1 and J usage is TRBJ2-1; D perhaps matches TRBD2 (7 bases). This CDR3 has 13 residues. V shed 9 bases and J shed 6 bases, with 14 bases lying between them. The germline gives CDR1 KGHDR, CDR2 SFDVKD. The CDR3 here is CATSGGRVNEQFF. CDR3 nucleotide sequence: TGTGCCACCTCCGGGGGGCGCGTCAATGAGCAGTTCTTC.

This chain links TRBV4-2 with TRBJ1-6; no clear D. The length of the CDR3 is 15 residues. Trimming removed 4 bases from V and 10 bases from J, with 17 bases in between. Germline V CDR1 and CDR2: LGHNA, YNFKEQ. CDR3 residues: CASSPRGVDGSPLHF. In nucleotides, the CDR3 is TGTGCCAGCAGCCCGCGGGGAGTTGATGGGTCACCCCTCCACTTT.

The rearrangement uses TRBV2 and TRBJ2-1, with 9 nucleotides matching TRBD1. Per germline, CDR1 SNHLY and CDR2 FYNNEI. V was clipped by 8 bases and J by 10 bases; unmatched bases: 18. The CDR3 totals 16 residues. The CDR3 coding sequence is TGTGCCAGCGACGGGCTGGGGACAGGGATGCCTAGGGAGCAGTTCTTC. Translated, it gives CASDGLGTGMPREQFF.

About this clone itself: Additional DNA sequences in this sample encode the identical CDR3. The chain has TRBV30 and TRBJ1-1; D unresolved. The CDR3 is 13 amino acids. The V end was cut by 0 bases, the J end by 0 bases, with 5 bases between. The germline CDR1 and CDR2 sequences are GTSNPN and SVGIG (reference sequence). DNA for the CDR3: TGTGCCTGGAGTGTAAGCTTGAACACTGAAGCTTTCTTT. The encoded protein is CAWSVSLNTEAFF.

This clone appeared once. The V and J genes are TRBV24-1 and TRBJ1-1; weak D call: TRBD1 (5 bases). The CDR3 consists of 12 residues. Trimming removed 5 bases at V and 6 bases at J, with 9 bases between. CDR1 and CDR2 (germline): KGHDR, SFDVKD. CDR3: CATSGGGAEAFF. The CDR3 DNA sequence: TGTGCCACCAGTGGGGGAGGGGCTGAAGCTTTCTTT.

This clone was counted only a few times. The chain combines TRBV6-5 with TRBJ1-4; TRBD1 matches 9 bases. J lost 5 bases, V lost 8 bases, and 0 bases had no gene match. The CDR3 has 12 amino acids. Germline lookup yields CDR1 MNHEY and CDR2 SVGAGI. The CDR3 region is CASGTGNEKLFF. The DNA of the CDR3 is TGTGCCAGCGGGACAGGGAATGAAAAACTGTTTTTT.

The rearrangement links TRBV2 to TRBJ1-2; 7 nucleotides match TRBD1. The length of the CDR3 is 14 residues. The ends lost 6 bases at V and 0 bases at J; junction bases unmatched: 4. CDR1 and CDR2 from the germline V gene are SNHLY and FYNNEI. The CDR3 protein is CASSRDSPNYGYTF. The CDR3 nucleotides read TGTGCCAGCAGCAGGGACAGTCCTAACTATGGCTACACCTTC.

This chain uses TRBV7-2 with TRBJ2-2; tentative D call: TRBD2 (6 bases). V was clipped by 4 bases and J by 4 bases, with 13 bases between them. Germline CDR1 SGHTA, CDR2 FQGNSA. The CDR3 consists of 15 residues. CDR3 sequence (DNA): TGTGCCAGCAGCTACCTCGGGGGACCCACCGGGGAGCTGTTTTTT. Amino acid sequence: CASSYLGGPTGELFF. Full variable domain (remainder filled in from reference TRBV7-2 and TRBJ2-2): GAGVSQSPSNKVTEKGKDVELRCDPISGHTALYWYRQSLGQGLEFLIYFQGNSAPDKSGLPSDRFSAERTGGSVSTLTIQRTQQEDSAVYLCASSYLGGPTGELFFGEGSRLTVL.

The chain is built from TRBV5-1 and TRBJ2-1; D remains unclear. The CDR3 covers 16 residues. Germline V gene data show CDR1 as SGHRS and CDR2 as YFSETQ. The ends were cut back, 4 bases at V and 1 base at J, with 15 bases in the middle. CDR3 loop: CASSPQAQTSYNEQFF. CDR3 DNA sequence: TGCGCCAGCAGCCCGCAGGCCCAAACGTCCTACAATGAGCAGTTCTTC.

About this clone itself: The sample contains more than one DNA sequence encoding this CDR3. The J gene is TRBJ1-1, the V gene TRBV5-4, with 7 bases lining up with TRBD1. This CDR3 spans 14 amino acids. J lost 0 bases, V lost 1 base, and 0 bases had no gene match. Germline loops: CDR1 SGHNT, CDR2 YYREEE (reference sequence). CDR3 nucleotide sequence: TGTGCCAGCAGCTTGACAGGGGTGAACACTGAAGCTTTCTTT. Residues: CASSLTGVNTEAFF. Using reference TRBV5-4 and TRBJ1-1 for the parts outside the CDR3, the full variable domain is ETGVTQSPTHLIKTRGQQVTLRCSSQSGHNTVSWYQQALGQGPQFIFQYYREEENGRGNFPPRFSGLQFPNYSSELNVNALELDDSALYLCASSLTGVNTEAFFGQGTRLTVV.